Each of the 18 T cell receptor beta chains below was sequenced from the same sample in a study of blood T cell repertoires in COVID-19 (dated by TCRdb to 2020 to 2021). The library was obtained by the immunoSEQ multiplex PCR assay. Entries here come from immuneACCESS through TCRdb and include only in-frame sequences with V and J called. Some clones fail to appear in such tables; in the studies checked, an unresolved V gene covers under half of the shortfall, and the cause of the remainder is unknown. The sample table contains some 130,000 clones; only one count was recorded for roughly 91% of them. The ten largest clones add up to roughly 4.3% of the sample. Sequenced material: peripheral blood. All receptors derive from a man in his fifties or sixties with COVID-19, enrolled during active disease.

This chain connects TRBV19 to TRBJ1-5; possible D gene TRBD1, 5 bases. Trimming stripped 6 bases from V and 3 bases from J, with 15 bases between. CDR3 length equals 15 residues. The germline V gene encodes CDR1 LNHDA and CDR2 SQIVND (reference sequence). This CDR3 reads CASRKTGEANQPQHF. Here the CDR3 DNA reads TGTGCCAGTAGAAAGACGGGGGAGGCCAATCAGCCCCAGCATTTT.

This clone was seen a single time. The V call is TRBV20-1, the J call TRBJ2-1; no definite D call. The V gene's germline CDR1 is DFQATT and CDR2 SNEGSKA (reference sequence). Trimming took 6 bases from V and 5 from J, leaving 8 bases between them. The CDR3 runs to 11 residues. The CDR3 DNA sequence: TGCAGTGCCGGGTATGACAATGAGCAGTTCTTC. Amino acid sequence: CSAGYDNEQFF.

The chain employs TRBV6-4 and TRBJ2-2; possibly TRBD2 for D (6 bases). The CDR3 extends over 14 amino acids. CDR1 MRHNA and CDR2 SNTAGT come from the germline V gene. V lost 11 bases and J 7 bases, leaving 20 bases between the germline ends. CDR3 nucleotide sequence: TGTGCCTCCCGGGACTCCGATATAGGCGGGGAGCTGTTTTTT. Its translation is CASRDSDIGGELFF.

This sequence joins TRBV7-9 and TRBJ2-7; 10 bases line up with TRBD1. The CDR3 has 14 residues. Germline-derived CDR1 and CDR2 are SEHNR and FQNEAQ (reference sequence). The V gene end was trimmed by 5 bases and the J gene end by 5 bases; junction bases not matched to a gene: 6. CDR3 protein: CASSPRQGANEQYF. CDR3 nucleotide sequence: TGTGCCAGCAGCCCTCGACAGGGGGCGAACGAGCAGTACTTC.

The V gene is TRBV5-4, the J gene TRBJ2-3, with 12 bases aligning to TRBD2. J lost 6 bases, V lost 4 bases, and 9 bases had no gene match. CDR1 and CDR2 (germline): SGHNT, YYREEE (reference sequence). The CDR3 consists of 16 residues. The CDR3 sequence is CASSRRTSGAPDTQYF. The CDR3 nucleotides read TGTGCCAGCAGCCGTAGGACTAGCGGGGCCCCCGATACGCAGTATTTT.

This sequence joins TRBV7-9 and TRBJ1-1; 10 bases are shared with TRBD1. V was clipped by 5 bases and J by 5 bases; unmatched bases: 8. Germline lookup yields CDR1 SEHNR and CDR2 FQNEAQ (reference sequence). The CDR3 is 15 residues long. DNA of the CDR3: TGTGCCAGCAGCCCGGGACAGGGGAGGTGGACTGAAGCTTTCTTT. This codes for CASSPGQGRWTEAFF.

The rearrangement uses TRBV11-3 and TRBJ2-2, with D possibly TRBD1 on 6 matching bases. This CDR3 region has 15 residues. V was trimmed by 0 bases and J by 4 bases, leaving 9 bases between them. Per germline, CDR1 SGHNT and CDR2 YENEEA. The CDR3 DNA sequence: TGTGCCAGCAGCTTAGAAGGGGGTAGCACCGGGGAGCTGTTTTTT. This translates into CASSLEGGSTGELFF. The whole variable domain, remainder taken from reference TRBV11-3 and TRBJ2-2, is EAGVVQSPRYKIIEKKQPVAFWCNPISGHNTLYWYLQNLGQGPELLIRYENEEAVDDSQLPKDRFSAERLKGVDSTLKIQPAELGDSAVYLCASSLEGGSTGELFFGEGSRLTVL.

The rearrangement uses TRBV18 and TRBJ2-7, with D unresolved. V was pared by 2 bases and J by 3 bases, with 17 bases between. Germline CDR1 and CDR2: KGHSH and LQKENI. CDR3 length: 16 amino acids. The CDR3 sequence: CASSPSLSIPSYEQYF. The CDR3 DNA reads as TGTGCCAGCTCACCAAGTCTCTCGATCCCCAGCTACGAGCAGTACTTC.

The gene calls are TRBV27 and TRBJ2-1; possible D gene TRBD1, 6 bases. The V end was cut by 1 base, the J end by 6 bases, with 16 bases between. The CDR3 totals 16 residues. CDR1 is MNHEY and CDR2 is SMNVEV in the germline V gene (reference sequence). The CDR3 nucleotides are TGTGCCAGCAGTTTATTTATAGGGGGTCGGGGCAATGAGCAGTTCTTC. Its translation is CASSLFIGGRGNEQFF.

This sequence joins TRBV19 and TRBJ1-3, with unresolved D. The CDR3 consists of 13 residues. In germline, CDR1 is LNHDA, CDR2 SQIVND (reference sequence). The V and J ends lost 5 bases and 4 bases respectively, with 9 bases between them. The CDR3 sequence: CASSGSLGNTIYF. The CDR3 DNA sequence: TGTGCCAGTAGTGGGAGTCTCGGAAACACCATATATTTT. Full variable domain (outside the CDR3, taken from reference TRBV19 and TRBJ1-3): DGGITQSPKYLFRKEGQNVTLSCEQNLNHDAMYWYRQDPGQGLRLIYYSQIVNDFQKGDIAEGYSVSREKKESFPLTVTSAQKNPTAFYLCASSGSLGNTIYFGEGSWLTVV.

This chain uses TRBV2 with TRBJ1-2; TRBD1 matches 7 bases. The CDR3 loop spans 15 amino acids. With 6 bases clipped from V and 8 bases from J, the junction kept 15 bases outside the gene matches. Germline-derived CDR1 and CDR2 are SNHLY and FYNNEI. The CDR3 loop is CASSARGTAVSGYTF. CDR3 coding DNA: TGTGCCAGCAGCGCCCGGGGGACAGCCGTCTCGGGCTACACCTTC.

This chain connects TRBV15 to TRBJ2-1; possibly TRBD2 for D (5 bases). Germline lookup yields CDR1 LNHNV and CDR2 YYDKDF (reference sequence). This CDR3 comprises 16 residues. Trimming took 0 bases from V and 0 from J, leaving 9 bases between them. The CDR3 coding sequence is TGTGCCACCAGCAGAGATCAAGGGAGCTCCTACAATGAGCAGTTCTTC. Translating gives CATSRDQGSSYNEQFF.

This chain joins TRBV7-3 and TRBJ2-2; D remains unclear. The V end lost 0 bases, the J end lost 4 bases, and 6 bases lay between the germline ends. Germline CDR1 SGHTA, CDR2 FQGTGA. CDR3 length: 14 amino acids. The CDR3 coding sequence is TGTGCCAGCAGCTTAACGGCGGTCACCGGGGAGCTGTTTTTT. Amino acids: CASSLTAVTGELFF.

The DNA for the CDR3 is TGTGCCAGCAGCTTGCGAGGGATAGGGCCCTACGAGCAGTACTTC. This encodes CASSLRGIGPYEQYF. The gene calls are TRBV7-8 and TRBJ2-7, with D possibly being TRBD2 (5 bases). Germline V gene sequence: CDR1 SGHVS, CDR2 FQNEAQ. The V end was cut by 3 bases, the J end by 2 bases, with 14 bases between. This CDR3 is built from 15 residues. Using reference TRBV7-8 and TRBJ2-7 for the parts outside the CDR3, the full variable domain is GAGVSQSPRYKVAKRGQDVALRCDPISGHVSLFWYQQALGQGPEFLTYFQNEAQLDKSGLPSDRFFAERPEGSVSTLKIQRTQQEDSAVYLCASSLRGIGPYEQYFGPGTRLTVT.

Regarding this clone: The same CDR3 also results from other DNA sequences found in this sample. The CDR3 region has the DNA TGTGCCAGCAGCTTCGACAGGGGGGGTGGCTACACCTTC. It translates to CASSFDRGGGYTF. The V call is TRBV7-2, the J call TRBJ1-2; 9 nucleotides agree with TRBD1. CDR1 SGHTA and CDR2 FQGNSA come from the germline V gene. With 3 bases clipped from V and 7 bases from J, the junction kept 3 bases outside the gene matches. CDR3 length equals 13 residues.

In this sample, this clone turned up once. The chain links TRBV5-1 to TRBJ2-1, with a weak D call TRBD1 (6 bases). V was clipped by 1 base and J by 3 bases, with 17 bases between them. This CDR3 is built from 17 residues. Germline-derived CDR1 and CDR2 are SGHRS and YFSETQ. This CDR3 is CASSLTFVGADYNEQFF. CDR3 in DNA: TGCGCCAGCAGCTTGACTTTCGTGGGGGCGGACTACAATGAGCAGTTCTTC.

With regard to this clone: In the same sample, other DNA sequences code for this CDR3. The rearrangement uses TRBV6-5 and TRBJ1-2; D is possibly TRBD1 (6 bases). Germline CDR1 reads MNHEY; CDR2 reads SVGAGI. The CDR3 sequence is 15 residues long. The germline V and J ends were trimmed by 2 bases and 0 bases, with 10 bases remaining between them. The CDR3 region is CASSYGTGTNYGYTF. CDR3 DNA sequence: TGTGCCAGCAGTTACGGAACAGGGACTAACTATGGCTACACCTTC.

This clone has a handful of counts. The rearrangement links TRBV14 to TRBJ2-5, with a weak D call TRBD2 (6 bases). V shed 6 bases and J shed 1 base, with 12 bases lying between them. CDR3 size: 14 residues. Germline lookup yields CDR1 SGHDN and CDR2 FVKESK. This chain's CDR3 is CASSHRLVQETQYF. DNA of the CDR3: TGTGCCAGCAGTCATAGACTAGTCCAAGAGACCCAGTACTTC.